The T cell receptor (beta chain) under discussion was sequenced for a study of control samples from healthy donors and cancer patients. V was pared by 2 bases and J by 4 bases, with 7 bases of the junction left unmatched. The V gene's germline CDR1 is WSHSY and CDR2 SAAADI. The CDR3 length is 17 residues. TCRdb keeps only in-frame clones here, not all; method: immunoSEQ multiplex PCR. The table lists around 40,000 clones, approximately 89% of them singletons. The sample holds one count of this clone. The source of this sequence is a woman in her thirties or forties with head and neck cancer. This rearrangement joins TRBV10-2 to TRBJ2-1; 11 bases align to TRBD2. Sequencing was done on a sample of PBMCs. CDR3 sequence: CASSELPGLAVYNEQFF. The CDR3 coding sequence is TGCGCCAGCAGTGAGCTCCCGGGACTAGCGGTTTACAATGAGCAGTTCTTC.